What follows are 5 T cell receptor beta chains derived from one specimen sequenced in a study of blood T cells in healthy people across ages. Sample-barcoded 5' priming and a J-beta primer mix drove a second PCR of about 6 to 11 cycles. TCRdb passed the 5' RACE reads through MiXCR, listing each CDR3 protein once. This sample has 1,500,000 or so distinct CDR3 sequences, with roughly 60% found just once. Material for sequencing was blood. These receptors all come from a man between 18 and 35 years old in good health.

The DNA of the CDR3 is TGTGCCAGCAGGCCACTACCGCAAGAGACCCAGTACTTC. Its protein is CASRPLPQETQYF. The V gene is TRBV7-2, the J gene TRBJ2-5; D not resolved. Trimming stripped 6 bases from V and 2 bases from J, with 10 bases between. The CDR3 runs 13 residues. The germline gives CDR1 SGHTA, CDR2 FQGNSA.

This clonotype occurred a few times. The rearrangement joins TRBV3-1 to TRBJ2-5; no clear D gene. CDR3 length: 12 residues. Germline assignment: CDR1 LGHDT and CDR2 YNNKEL (reference sequence). V shed 8 bases and J shed 5 bases, with 12 bases lying between them. The CDR3 sequence: CASRDLGETQYF. In DNA form, the CDR3 reads TGTGCCAGCCGCGATCTGGGGGAGACCCAGTACTTC.

This clonotype was detected only a few times. The chain has TRBV10-2 and TRBJ2-1; D may be TRBD2 (6 bases). Germline CDR1 reads WSHSY; CDR2 reads SAAADI. This CDR3 contains 12 residues. Deletions cut 7 bases from V and 6 bases from J, with 10 bases between. The CDR3 region has the DNA TGCGCCAGCAAACTAGCAGGCAATGAGCAGTTCTTC. This encodes CASKLAGNEQFF.

The chain carries TRBV23-1 and TRBJ2-2, with TRBD1 as a possible D gene (6 bases). TRBV23-1 is given ORF status, its function remaining uncertain. Trimming removed 11 bases from V and 5 bases from J, with 18 bases in between. The CDR3 runs 14 residues. Here the CDR3 reads CAGIRGTSTGELFF. In DNA form, the CDR3 reads TGCGCCGGCATTCGAGGGACATCTACCGGGGAGCTGTTTTTT.

This chain connects TRBV29-1 to TRBJ1-2; 8 bases map to TRBD1. This CDR3 spans 14 amino acids. Trimming took 7 bases from V and 4 from J; bases not matched to a gene: 11. Germline-derived CDR1 and CDR2 are SQVTM and ANQGSEA. The CDR3 sequence: CSAASDRVGYGYTF. CDR3 DNA: TGCAGCGCCGCGTCGGACAGGGTGGGCTATGGCTACACCTTC.